The 8 T cell receptor beta chains presented below share a single source sample, sequenced in a study of shared clonotypes between healthy human individuals (TCRdb year 2020). The library was generated by the immunoSEQ multiplex PCR assay. TCRdb took this table from immuneACCESS and kept in-frame rearrangements with V and J called. Such tables lack part of the clones; where checked against another copy, unresolved V genes explain under half of the gap, and the rest is unexplained. For this sample there are about 360,000 clones; around four fifths appear just once. The leading ten clones occupy 10% of the sample. The sample comprised memory CD4+ T cells sorted from blood. The sample's cell subset or site, from its label and the paper: CD45RA-negative fraction. Every receptor here comes from a man between 25 and 39 years old in good health.

This clone has just a few counts. CDR3 nucleotide sequence: TGTGCCAGCAGCTTAGGACTAGCGAACACCGGGGAGCTGTTTTTT. Amino acid sequence: CASSLGLANTGELFF. The genes are TRBV5-4 and TRBJ2-2; 7 nucleotides agree with TRBD2. Germline loops: CDR1 SGHNT, CDR2 YYREEE (reference sequence). Germline trimming cut 2 bases from V and 0 bases from J; bases unmatched to any gene: 1. CDR3 size: 15 residues.

V gene TRBV28 combines with J gene TRBJ2-7, with a possible D match to TRBD2 (5 bases). The germline CDR1 and CDR2 sequences are MDHEN and SYDVKM. The CDR3 sequence is 12 residues long. V lost 5 bases and J lost 6, with 11 bases in between. The CDR3 reads CASSAREPEQYF. DNA of the CDR3: TGTGCCAGCAGTGCACGGGAACCCGAGCAGTACTTC.

A few counts support this clone. The V call is TRBV7-6, the J call TRBJ1-5, with TRBD1 identical over 8 bases. Germline CDR1 SGHVS, CDR2 FNYEAQ. Trimming took 1 base from V and 6 from J; bases not matched to a gene: 5. The CDR3 is 15 amino acids. The CDR3 nucleotides read TGTGCCAGCAGCTTAGGAGACAGGGGAACTCAGCCCCAGCATTTT. It encodes CASSLGDRGTQPQHF.

This sequence joins TRBV9 and TRBJ2-7; possibly TRBD1 for D (5 bases). The V end lost 2 bases, the J end lost 4 bases, and 13 bases lay between the germline ends. Germline lookup yields CDR1 SGDLS and CDR2 YYNGEE. CDR3 length: 14 residues. CDR3 residues: CASSVGPIPYEQYF. CDR3 in DNA: TGTGCCAGCAGCGTGGGGCCTATACCTTACGAGCAGTACTTC.

This chain uses TRBV5-4 with TRBJ1-1, with D perhaps matching TRBD1 (6 bases). CDR3 size: 13 residues. Trimming removed 3 bases at V and 1 base at J, with 7 bases between. CDR1 and CDR2 (germline): SGHNT, YYREEE (reference sequence). The CDR3 DNA reads as TGTGCCAGCAGCTGGACAGAGAACACTGAAGCTTTCTTT. Translating it yields CASSWTENTEAFF.

The chain combines TRBV5-4 with TRBJ2-7, with 7 bases that match TRBD1. CDR1 is SGHNT, CDR2 YYREEE, per germline (reference sequence). This CDR3 region has 12 residues. V gave up 2 bases and J gave up 8 bases; unmatched junction bases: 4. The CDR3 spells CASSLETGQQYF. For the CDR3, the DNA is TGTGCCAGCAGCTTAGAGACAGGGCAGCAGTACTTC.

This clone appeared many times. The junction departs from germline at one end; a sequencing error may be responsible. V and J are TRBV7-7 and TRBJ2-1; no definite D call. Germline-derived CDR1 and CDR2 are SSHAT and FNYEAQ (reference sequence). The CDR3 extends over 14 amino acids. CDR3 residues: CASSPHPAGSEQFF. The CDR3 DNA reads TGTGCTAGCAGTCCCCACCCAGCAGGCTCGGAGCAGTTCTTC.

This clone was observed a handful of times. J is TRBJ2-3 and V is TRBV5-1; 9 positions agree with TRBD1. Trimming cost V 5 bases and J 3 bases; bases outside gene matches: 7. CDR1 and CDR2 from the germline V gene are SGHRS and YFSETQ. The CDR3 totals 15 residues. The CDR3 is CASSIQGAGTDTQYF. For the CDR3, the DNA is TGCGCCAGCAGTATACAGGGGGCTGGAACAGATACGCAGTATTTT. Complete variable domain (other parts from reference TRBV5-1 and TRBJ2-3): KAGVTQTPRYLIKTRGQQVTLSCSPISGHRSVSWYQQTPGQGLQFLFEYFSETQRNKGNFPGRFSGRQFSNSRSEMNVSTLELGDSALYLCASSIQGAGTDTQYFGPGTRLTVL.